Shown below are 26 T cell receptor beta chains from a single sample sequenced in a study of type 1 regulatory T cells. Findings and caveats of the study: Compared with non-type 1 regulatory T cells, type 1 regulatory T cells showed a more restricted TCR repertoire.

Antigens for these TCRs are unknown. TCRdb called the reads again in MiXCR, with one record for every CDR3 protein. The data contain roughly 71,000 distinct CDR3 sequences, 20% to 25% of them singletons. The sequenced sample was cultured type 1 regulatory T (Tr1) cells, either the whole culture or a sorted fraction (not recorded which). The receptors stem from a human donor in good health.

There are a few counts of this clonotype. The V and J genes are TRBV20-1 and TRBJ2-5, with D tentatively TRBD1 or TRBD2 (6 bases each). The CDR3 sequence is 13 residues long. The germline V and J ends were trimmed by 1 base and 5 bases, with 11 bases remaining between them. Germline CDR1 is DFQATT and CDR2 is SNEGSKA (reference sequence). CDR3 DNA: TGCAGTGCTAGAGCCACAGGGAGGGAGACCCAGTACTTC. It encodes CSARATGRETQYF.

The table lists this clonotype with a few counts. The rearrangement uses TRBV5-4 and TRBJ2-3; no definite D call. The CDR3 is made up of 12 amino acids. V was pared by 4 bases and J by 2 bases, with 5 bases between. Germline CDR1 is SGHNT and CDR2 is YYREEE (reference sequence). CDR3 nucleotide sequence: TGTGCCAGCAGCGTTCCCACAGATACGCAGTATTTT. This translates into CASSVPTDTQYF.

The rearrangement joins TRBV9 to TRBJ2-6; possible D gene TRBD1, 6 bases. Trimming pared 3 bases from V and 4 bases from J, leaving 14 bases between. The CDR3 covers 16 residues. Looked up from germline, CDR1 is SGDLS and CDR2 is YYNGEE. The CDR3 reads CASSGSGVAGANVLTF. In DNA form, the CDR3 reads TGTGCCAGCAGCGGCTCAGGGGTGGCGGGGGCCAACGTCCTGACTTTC.

V and J are TRBV6-5 and TRBJ1-6, with D possibly matching TRBD1 (5 bases). Per the germline V gene, CDR1 is MNHEY and CDR2 is SVGAGI. Trimming took off 0 bases at V and 0 bases at J, with 9 bases between the two ends. This CDR3 is built from 17 residues. CDR3 coding DNA: TGTGCCAGCAGTTACTCGGGGGGGAGCTCCTATAATTCACCCCTCCACTTT. Translating it yields CASSYSGGSSYNSPLHF.

This clonotype came up a few times. The chain joins TRBV6-5 to TRBJ2-3; D is unclear. Between the trimmed V and J ends, which lost 5 bases and 1 base, there was a span of 10 bases. The CDR3 is 14 amino acids. The germline V gene has CDR1 MNHEY and CDR2 SVGAGI. The CDR3 DNA sequence: TGTGCCAGCAGTCAAAGTTCCCGCACAGATACGCAGTATTTT. As protein: CASSQSSRTDTQYF.

V is TRBV28 and J is TRBJ1-1; D gene unclear. The germline CDR1 and CDR2 sequences are MDHEN and SYDVKM. The CDR3 length is 15 residues. Trimming cost V 2 bases and J 1 base, with 11 bases left between them. The CDR3 loop reads CASSLLGRENTEAFF. CDR3 sequence (DNA): TGTGCCAGCAGTTTACTTGGACGAGAGAACACTGAAGCTTTCTTT.

This chain connects TRBV27 to TRBJ1-2; D is unclear. This CDR3 spans 13 amino acids. Trimming took off 5 bases at V and 0 bases at J, with 7 bases between the two ends. Germline CDR1 and CDR2: MNHEY and SMNVEV (reference sequence). The CDR3 nucleotides read TGTGCCAGCAGTGCCGCTACTAACTATGGCTACACCTTC. This translates into CASSAATNYGYTF.

The chain carries TRBV4-1 and TRBJ1-2, with D possibly matching TRBD1 (5 bases). The CDR3 has 18 residues. V dropped 1 base and J dropped 4 bases, with 22 bases sitting between them. Germline lookup yields CDR1 MGHRA and CDR2 YSYEKL. CDR3 region: CASSQVSVGPRTTYGYTF. The CDR3 nucleotides are TGCGCCAGCAGCCAAGTTAGCGTAGGGCCCCGGACAACCTATGGCTACACCTTC.

This clonotype was counted between two and nine times. The V call is TRBV5-4, the J call TRBJ2-4; unclear D gene. Trimming pared 4 bases from V and 0 bases from J, leaving 5 bases between. The CDR3 totals 13 residues. Per the germline V gene, CDR1 is SGHNT and CDR2 is YYREEE (reference sequence). CDR3 nucleotides: TGTGCCAGCAGCGAGAGAGCCAAAAACATTCAGTACTTC. This encodes CASSERAKNIQYF.

This rearrangement joins TRBV5-1 to TRBJ2-1, with D tentatively TRBD2 (6 bases). This CDR3 is 15 amino acids long. Germline V gene sequence: CDR1 SGHRS, CDR2 YFSETQ. Trimming pared 6 bases from V and 1 base from J, leaving 14 bases between. CDR3: CASIAVSGSYNEQFF. The DNA of the CDR3 is TGCGCCAGCATCGCGGTTAGCGGATCCTACAATGAGCAGTTCTTC.

This clonotype came up a few times. The CDR3 nucleotides read TGTGCCAGCAGCTTAGCGGGAGTAAAACAAGAGACCCAGTACTTC. This encodes CASSLAGVKQETQYF. This chain connects TRBV7-2 to TRBJ2-5; D is possibly TRBD2 (5 bases). The CDR3 is 15 residues long. The germline V and J ends were trimmed by 0 bases and 2 bases, with 10 bases remaining between them. Per germline, CDR1 SGHTA and CDR2 FQGNSA. The full variable domain, rest sourced from reference TRBV7-2 and TRBJ2-5, is GAGVSQSPSNKVTEKGKDVELRCDPISGHTALYWYRQSLGQGLEFLIYFQGNSAPDKSGLPSDRFSAERTGGSVSTLTIQRTQQEDSAVYLCASSLAGVKQETQYFGPGTRLLVL.

The chain recombines TRBV7-2 with TRBJ1-4; D unclear. Per germline, CDR1 SGHTA and CDR2 FQGNSA. The CDR3 length is 16 residues. The germline V and J ends were trimmed by 3 bases and 7 bases, with 18 bases remaining between them. CDR3 in DNA: TGTGCCAGCAGCTTTCAGGTTCGGCAGAGCGGTGAAAAACTGTTTTTT. It translates to CASSFQVRQSGEKLFF.

This clonotype was seen a handful of times. The chain links TRBV27 to TRBJ1-1; D unresolved. Germline CDR1 reads MNHEY; CDR2 reads SMNVEV (reference sequence). Trimming removed 6 bases from V and 3 bases from J, with 14 bases in between. The CDR3 spans 14 residues. DNA for the CDR3: TGTGCCAGCAGACCGATAGACACATACACTGAAGCTTTCTTT. Its translation is CASRPIDTYTEAFF.

This clonotype was observed a few times. The genes are TRBV7-9 and TRBJ2-1; 7 bases agree with TRBD2. The length of the CDR3 is 15 residues. CDR1 and CDR2 from the germline V gene are SEHNR and FQNEAQ (reference sequence). The V and J ends lost 6 bases and 5 bases, in that order; junction bases with no gene match: 10. CDR3 sequence: CASSRSQRGDNEQFF. The DNA for the CDR3 is TGTGCCAGCAGTCGGTCCCAGCGGGGAGACAATGAGCAGTTCTTC. Filled out from reference TRBV7-9 and TRBJ2-1, the complete variable domain reads DTGVSQNPRHKITKRGQNVTFRCDPISEHNRLYWYRQTLGQGPEFLTYFQNEAQLEKSRLLSDRFSAERPKGSFSTLEIQRTEQGDSAMYLCASSRSQRGDNEQFFGPGTRLTVL.

This clonotype has a count of ten or more. Written as DNA, the CDR3 is TGTGCCACATACGACAGGGGGTATAATTCACCCCTCCACTTT. Translated, it gives CATYDRGYNSPLHF. The V gene is TRBV28, the J gene TRBJ1-6, with 9 bases fitting TRBD1. The CDR3 is 14 amino acids. Germline lookup yields CDR1 MDHEN and CDR2 SYDVKM. J gave up 4 bases and V 10 bases, and 5 bases lay outside the gene matches.

This rearrangement joins TRBV6-1 to TRBJ1-4; D remains ambiguous. In germline, CDR1 is MNHNS, CDR2 SASEGT. The CDR3 sequence is 15 residues long. Between the trimmed V and J ends, which lost 6 bases and 7 bases, there was a span of 18 bases. DNA for the CDR3: TGTGCCAGCAGGCTTTCAAGGATCGATTCTGAAAAACTGTTTTTT. It specifies CASRLSRIDSEKLFF.

This clonotype was seen only a few times. The chain recombines TRBV20-1 with TRBJ1-1; possible D gene TRBD1, 5 bases. Trimming removed 5 bases at V and 1 base at J, with 17 bases between. The CDR3 is 15 residues long. Germline CDR1 is DFQATT and CDR2 is SNEGSKA (reference sequence). CDR3 coding DNA: TGCAGTGCTCCAAGGGGCGGTTACAGGAACACTGAAGCTTTCTTT. Residues: CSAPRGGYRNTEAFF.

The chain recombines TRBV20-1 with TRBJ1-2; TRBD1 is a possible D gene (6 bases). The CDR3 is 11 residues long. Germline lookup yields CDR1 DFQATT and CDR2 SNEGSKA (reference sequence). V was cut by 2 bases and J by 6 bases, with 7 bases left in between. The CDR3 protein is CSARRGNGYTF. DNA for the CDR3: TGCAGTGCTAGAAGGGGGAATGGCTACACCTTC.

V and J are TRBV5-1 and TRBJ2-7; 13 bases are shared with TRBD2. CDR1 SGHRS and CDR2 YFSETQ come from the germline V gene. The CDR3 covers 17 residues. V trimming: 4 bases; J trimming: 5 bases; junction bases outside the gene matches: 12. CDR3 loop: CASSGGLAGERGDEQYF. The DNA for the CDR3 is TGCGCCAGCAGCGGCGGACTAGCGGGAGAACGCGGGGACGAGCAGTACTTC.

The chain joins TRBV6-1 to TRBJ1-1, with D hard to call. Germline assignment: CDR1 MNHNS and CDR2 SASEGT. The CDR3 totals 15 residues. Trimming stripped 1 base from V and 11 bases from J, with 20 bases between. The CDR3 loop is CASSEGGGGSFGAFF. Written as DNA, the CDR3 is TGTGCCAGCAGTGAAGGTGGAGGCGGAAGCTTTGGCGCTTTCTTT.

This clonotype has just one count. Since a far larger clone is one base different, this is likely a read error. Lacking the conserved final phenylalanine or tryptophan, this CDR3 likely reflects a read error. The chain employs TRBV7-6 and TRBJ2-1, with TRBD2 matching 9 bases. The CDR3 sequence is 14 residues long. Per the germline V gene, CDR1 is SGHVS and CDR2 is FNYEAQ. The CDR3 spells CASSFASGNNEQFL. Here the CDR3 DNA reads TGTGCTAGCAGCTTCGCTAGCGGGAACAATGAGCAGTTCCTC.

J is TRBJ2-7 and V is TRBV20-1; a possible D gene is TRBD1 (6 bases). CDR3 length equals 13 residues. Germline CDR1 and CDR2: DFQATT and SNEGSKA (reference sequence). Trimming removed 3 bases at V and 0 bases at J, with 9 bases between. The CDR3 nucleotides are TGCAGTGCTAGGGACAGTAGCTCCTACGAGCAGTACTTC. Translating it yields CSARDSSSYEQYF.

Comment on this clonotype: One junction end disagrees with the germline gene, perhaps due to a read error. The rearrangement joins TRBV9 to TRBJ2-1; 11 nucleotides line up with TRBD2. The CDR3 runs 16 residues. Germline V lookup: CDR1 SGDLS, CDR2 YYNGEE. CDR3 sequence (DNA): TGTACCAGCAGCCTCGCCGGGACTAGCGGCCTCAATGAGCAGTTCTTC. It encodes CTSSLAGTSGLNEQFF.

This clonotype was counted at least ten times. The rearrangement uses TRBV20-1 and TRBJ2-7; D remains unclear. V lost 5 bases, J lost 7 bases, and 21 bases lay in between. The CDR3 covers 14 residues. The germline V gene has CDR1 DFQATT and CDR2 SNEGSKA (reference sequence). The CDR3 nucleotides read TGCAGTGCTCCCACTATAGGGCAGGCTCGGGAGCAGTACTTC. This encodes CSAPTIGQAREQYF.

The sample holds a few counts of this clonotype. CDR3 in amino acids: CASSRGWLSGQPYEQYF. The DNA of the CDR3 is TGTGCCAGCAGCAGAGGGTGGCTTTCCGGACAGCCCTACGAGCAGTACTTC. The genes are TRBV11-2 and TRBJ2-7, with a tentative D call TRBD1 (6 bases). The V end lost 5 bases, the J end lost 2 bases, and 22 bases lay between the germline ends. Germline CDR1 is SGHAT and CDR2 is FQNNGV. The CDR3 contains 17 residues.

There are a few counts of this clonotype. The rearrangement links TRBV20-1 to TRBJ1-2, with D unresolved. The CDR3 covers 13 residues. Germline CDR1 is DFQATT and CDR2 is SNEGSKA (reference sequence). The V end was cut by 3 bases, the J end by 8 bases, with 16 bases between. CDR3 region: CSASITAGWGYTF. CDR3 in DNA: TGCAGTGCTAGTATTACGGCCGGTTGGGGCTACACCTTC.